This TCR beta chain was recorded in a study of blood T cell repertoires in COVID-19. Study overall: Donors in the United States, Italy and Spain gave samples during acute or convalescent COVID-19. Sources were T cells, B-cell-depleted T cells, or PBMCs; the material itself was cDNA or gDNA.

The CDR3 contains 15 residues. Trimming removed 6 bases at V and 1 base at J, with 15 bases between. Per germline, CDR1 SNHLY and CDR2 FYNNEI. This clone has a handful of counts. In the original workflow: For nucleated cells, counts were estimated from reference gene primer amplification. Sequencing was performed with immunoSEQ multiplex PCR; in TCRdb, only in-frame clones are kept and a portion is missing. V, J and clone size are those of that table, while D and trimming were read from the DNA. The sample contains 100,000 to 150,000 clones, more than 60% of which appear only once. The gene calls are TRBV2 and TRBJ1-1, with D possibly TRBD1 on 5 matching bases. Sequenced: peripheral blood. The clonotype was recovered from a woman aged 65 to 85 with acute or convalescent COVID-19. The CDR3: CASSLYRNRNTEAFF. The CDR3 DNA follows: TGTGCCAGCAGCCTTTACAGGAACAGGAACACTGAAGCTTTCTTT.